The 5 T cell receptor beta chains reported below all come from one sample, sequenced in a study of blood T cell repertoires in COVID-19. The data were produced by immunoSEQ multiplex PCR, yet TCRdb's version contains in-frame clones alone and is incomplete. Of about 440,000 clones listed, around 88% were seen once; the top ten hold roughly an eighth. Sequences were obtained from peripheral blood. These receptor sequences come from a woman between 45 and 65 years old with COVID-19, enrolled during active disease.

This chain's CDR3 is CASSQDHGNPTDTQYF. In DNA form, the CDR3 reads TGCGCCAGCAGCCAAGATCACGGGAACCCCACAGATACGCAGTATTTT. The chain combines TRBV4-1 with TRBJ2-3; D is possibly TRBD2 (5 bases). V was pared by 0 bases and J by 2 bases, with 12 bases between. This CDR3 has 16 amino acids. Germline V gene data show CDR1 as MGHRA and CDR2 as YSYEKL.

This clone was seen a handful of times. This chain connects TRBV28 to TRBJ1-1; no definite D call. The germline gives CDR1 MDHEN, CDR2 SYDVKM. Trimming removed 7 bases at V and 1 base at J, with 10 bases between. The CDR3 consists of 13 residues. This chain's CDR3 is CASTIGRNTEAFF. Here the CDR3 DNA reads TGTGCCAGCACCATCGGGAGGAACACTGAAGCTTTCTTT.

The V gene is TRBV4-2, the J gene TRBJ2-5; 8 bases align to TRBD1. With V trimmed by 6 bases and J by 4 bases, 10 bases remained unmatched. CDR1 and CDR2 from the germline V gene are LGHNA and YNFKEQ. The CDR3 is 15 amino acids. The CDR3 DNA is TGTGCCAGCAGGCGCGGACAGGGCGAGGGAGAGACCCAGTACTTC. Protein: CASRRGQGEGETQYF.

J is TRBJ2-7 and V is TRBV6-5; D might be TRBD2 (5 bases). The CDR3 contains 14 residues. The germline V and J ends were trimmed by 7 bases and 1 base, with 14 bases remaining between them. Germline loops: CDR1 MNHEY, CDR2 SVGAGI. DNA of the CDR3: TGTGCCAGCATGGCAGGAGGAGTATCCTACGAGCAGTACTTC. It is translated as CASMAGGVSYEQYF.

For the CDR3, the DNA is TGTGCCAGCAGTTACGGAGGGGAGACCCAGTACTTC. It specifies CASSYGGETQYF. The rearrangement uses TRBV6-5 and TRBJ2-5, with a weak D call TRBD2 (6 bases). Looked up from germline, CDR1 is MNHEY and CDR2 is SVGAGI. The CDR3 has 12 residues. With 2 bases removed from V and 5 bases from J, the gap between germline ends came to 6 bases.